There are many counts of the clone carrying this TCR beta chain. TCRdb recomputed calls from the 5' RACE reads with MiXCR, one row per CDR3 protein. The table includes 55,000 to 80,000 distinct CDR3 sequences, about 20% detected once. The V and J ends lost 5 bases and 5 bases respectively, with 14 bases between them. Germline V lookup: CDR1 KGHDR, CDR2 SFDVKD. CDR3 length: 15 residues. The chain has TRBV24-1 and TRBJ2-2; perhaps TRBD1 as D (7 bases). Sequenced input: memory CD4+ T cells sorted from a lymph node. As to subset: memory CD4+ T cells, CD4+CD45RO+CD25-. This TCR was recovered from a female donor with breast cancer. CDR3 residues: CATSAEGARTGELFF. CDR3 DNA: TGTGCCACCAGTGCGGAGGGGGCCAGGACCGGGGAGCTGTTTTTT.